A single T cell receptor (beta chain) is shown here with its context. No antigen is known for it. This likely came from a read error, as a far larger clone is one base away. Sequences SGHRS (CDR1) and YFSETQ (CDR2) are obtained from the germline V gene. A distance of 17 bases separates the germline ends of V and J, which lose 1 base and 9 bases respectively. The CDR3 runs 15 residues from the cysteine to the phenylalanine. CDR3 DNA only is kept here, 45 bases in frame from base 1. The donors were healthy, HIV-negative adults who had no recently reported acute infections or vaccinations. Every donor was a Caucasian adult residing in Nashville, Tennessee, USA. For unsorted samples, 80 million to 100 million PBMCs were counted, and genomic DNA was extracted using the QIAamp DNA Blood Mini kit. Blood was obtained by leukapheresis, after which PBMCs were separated by Ficoll-Histopaque density gradient centrifugation and cryopreserved in liquid nitrogen vapor phase.

The data derive from a study of shared clonotypes between healthy human individuals (dated by TCRdb to about 2020). Regarding the study in general: Three men and a couple of women, aged 18 to 49 years, made up the cohort. To increase sequencing depth and limit assay-specific biases, TCR repertoire library preparation and sequencing were carried out by different laboratories using diverse techniques. Per donor, leukapheresis produced somewhere between about 0.94 and 10 billion PBMCs. Blood TCR repertoires of a handful of healthy adults were deeply sequenced to estimate repertoire size and the extent of clonotype sharing between individuals.

Using the deep immunoSEQ assay, multiplex PCR amplified TCR CDR3 regions from genomic DNA. Genomic DNA extracted from each cell subset was distributed evenly over all wells of several immunoSEQ 96-well plates, and each plate served as one replicate. For unsorted PBMC, approximately 310 ng genomic DNA, equal to 30,000 or so T cell genomes, was loaded into each replicate PCR. Unsorted PBMC genomic DNA was sequenced across ten immunoSEQ deep assay plates. Purified libraries were measured with a Qubit 3.0 fluorometer, size-checked on a Bioanalyzer 2100, and measured again with the KAPA Library Quantification kit. Every immunoSEQ 96-well plate was sequenced on a separate single-read 150-cycle Illumina NextSeq 550 flow cell. On the authors' methods: The immunoSEQ output contained only junctional sequences without quality scores, so filtering could not match that applied to full-length reads. To assign V/J genes and CDR3, sequences were annotated against IMGT germline references using PyIR, a Python wrapper for IgBLAST v1.9. Reads with weak V/J assignments (E-value above 1e-6), missing CDR3, stop codons, out-of-frame junctions, or ambiguous translated residues were removed. V3J clonotypes were defined as sequences sharing the same inferred V gene, J gene, and CDR3 amino acid sequence. Percentage overlap between repertoires was computed as shared unique clonotypes divided by the size of the smaller repertoire. RTK rarefaction, the Chao1 estimator, and Recon v2.1 estimates of unobserved clonotypes were used to assess repertoire richness. Entries here come from immuneACCESS through TCRdb and include only in-frame sequences with V and J called. Some clones fail to appear in such tables; in the studies checked, an unresolved V gene covers under half of the shortfall, and the cause of the remainder is unknown. V, J and clone size reflect that table, while D and trimming were determined from the DNA. Recorded for this sample are about 470,000 clones; more than 75% of them occurred a single time. Approximately 13% of the sample is in the top ten clones.

What the work shows at the level of the full study, not this receptor alone: The genetic and exposure-history diversity represented was limited by the small number of donors. Pairwise subsampling led to the expectation that sequencing depth would affect the degree of clonotype sharing among donors. Sampling was restricted to blood, and TCR repertoires in tissue are likely to differ from TCR repertoires in blood.

The chain links TRBV5-1 with TRBJ2-1, with the D segment identity uncertain. Sequencing was performed on PBMCs. This receptor was taken from a woman aged 40-49 years in good health. Some clones in this sample may be carry-over from other donors' samples. The nucleotides read TGCGCCAGCAGCTTGAGGCAGGCCCAGATGGGTGAGCAGTTCTTC. Its protein product is CASSLRQAQMGEQFF.